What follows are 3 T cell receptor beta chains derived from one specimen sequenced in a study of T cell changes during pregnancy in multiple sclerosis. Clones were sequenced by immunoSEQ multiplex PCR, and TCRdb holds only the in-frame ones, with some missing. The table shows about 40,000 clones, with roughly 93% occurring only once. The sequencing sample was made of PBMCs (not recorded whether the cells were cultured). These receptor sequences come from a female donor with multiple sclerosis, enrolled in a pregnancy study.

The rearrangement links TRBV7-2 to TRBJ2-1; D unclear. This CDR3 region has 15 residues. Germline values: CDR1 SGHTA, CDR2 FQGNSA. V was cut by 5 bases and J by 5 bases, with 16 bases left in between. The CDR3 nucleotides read TGTGCCAGCAGCGCGACGGGTTTGGGGAACAATGAGCAGTTCTTC. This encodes CASSATGLGNNEQFF.

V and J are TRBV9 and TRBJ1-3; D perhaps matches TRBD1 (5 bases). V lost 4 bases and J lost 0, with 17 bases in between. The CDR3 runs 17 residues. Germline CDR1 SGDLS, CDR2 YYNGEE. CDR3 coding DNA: TGTGCCAGCAGCCTTCTCGGGGGGACGAACTCTGGAAACACCATATATTTT. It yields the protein CASSLLGGTNSGNTIYF.

The chain's CDR3 is CASSLRWTGVNTEAFF. CDR3 DNA: TGTGCCAGCAGCTTAAGATGGACAGGGGTGAACACTGAAGCTTTCTTT. The V and J genes are TRBV11-2 and TRBJ1-1, with TRBD1 matching over 9 bases. The germline CDR1 and CDR2 sequences are SGHAT and FQNNGV. The V and J ends lost 2 bases and 0 bases, in that order; junction bases with no gene match: 4. The CDR3 runs to 16 residues.